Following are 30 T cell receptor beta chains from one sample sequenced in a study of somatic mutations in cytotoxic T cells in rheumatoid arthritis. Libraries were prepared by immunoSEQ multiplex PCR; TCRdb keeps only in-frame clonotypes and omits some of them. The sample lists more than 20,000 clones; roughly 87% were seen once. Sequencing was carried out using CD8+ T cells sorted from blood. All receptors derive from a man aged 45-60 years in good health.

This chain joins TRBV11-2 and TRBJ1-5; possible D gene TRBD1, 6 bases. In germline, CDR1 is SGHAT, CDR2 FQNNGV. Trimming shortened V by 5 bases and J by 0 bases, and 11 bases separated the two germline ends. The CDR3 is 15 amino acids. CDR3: CASSLGAVSNQPQHF. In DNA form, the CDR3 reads TGTGCCAGCAGCCTGGGGGCGGTTAGCAATCAGCCCCAGCATTTT.

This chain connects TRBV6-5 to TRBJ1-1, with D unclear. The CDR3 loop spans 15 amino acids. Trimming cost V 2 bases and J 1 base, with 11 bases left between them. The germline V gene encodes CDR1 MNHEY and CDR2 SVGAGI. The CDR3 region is CASSYGWTENTEAFF. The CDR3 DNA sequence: TGTGCCAGCAGTTACGGGTGGACGGAGAACACTGAAGCTTTCTTT.

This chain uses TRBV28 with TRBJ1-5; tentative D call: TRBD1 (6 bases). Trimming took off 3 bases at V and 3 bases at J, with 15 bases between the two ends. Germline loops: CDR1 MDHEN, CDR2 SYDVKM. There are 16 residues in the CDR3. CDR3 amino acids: CASSLAAGVSNQPQHF. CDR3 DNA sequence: TGTGCCAGCAGTTTGGCGGCAGGGGTTTCCAATCAGCCCCAGCATTTT. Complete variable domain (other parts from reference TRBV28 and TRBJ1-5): DVKVTQSSRYLVKRTGEKVFLECVQDMDHENMFWYRQDPGLGLRLIYFSYDVKMKEKGDIPEGYSVSREKKERFSLILESASTNQTSMYLCASSLAAGVSNQPQHFGDGTRLSIL.

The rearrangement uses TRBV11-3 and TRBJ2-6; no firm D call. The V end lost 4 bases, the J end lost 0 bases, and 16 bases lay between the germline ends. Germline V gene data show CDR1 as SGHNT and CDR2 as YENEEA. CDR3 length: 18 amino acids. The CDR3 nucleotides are TGTGCCAGCAGCTGGTACGTACCCTTTAGCTCTGGGGCCAACGTCCTGACTTTC. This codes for CASSWYVPFSSGANVLTF.

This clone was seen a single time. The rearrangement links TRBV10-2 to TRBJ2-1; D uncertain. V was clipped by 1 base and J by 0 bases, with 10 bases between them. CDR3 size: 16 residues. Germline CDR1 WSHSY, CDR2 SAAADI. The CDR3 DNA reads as TGCGCCAGCAGTGAGTTAGTTGGCAGCTCCTACAATGAGCAGTTCTTC. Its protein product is CASSELVGSSYNEQFF.

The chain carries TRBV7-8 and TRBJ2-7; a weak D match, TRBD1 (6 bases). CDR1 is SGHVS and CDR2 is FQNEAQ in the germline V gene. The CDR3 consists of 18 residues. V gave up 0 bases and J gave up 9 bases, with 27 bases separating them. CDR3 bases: TGTGCCAGCAGCTTAGCCTCGGGTTTGGGACACCATGGCCTCGGGCAGTACTTC. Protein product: CASSLASGLGHHGLGQYF.

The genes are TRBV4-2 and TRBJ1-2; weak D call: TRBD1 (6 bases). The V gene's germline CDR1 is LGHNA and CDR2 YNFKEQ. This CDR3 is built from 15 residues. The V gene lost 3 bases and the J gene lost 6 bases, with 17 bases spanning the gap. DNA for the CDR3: TGTGCCAGCAGCCAGGGGGGGACACCGTCGGATGGCTACACCTTC. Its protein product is CASSQGGTPSDGYTF.

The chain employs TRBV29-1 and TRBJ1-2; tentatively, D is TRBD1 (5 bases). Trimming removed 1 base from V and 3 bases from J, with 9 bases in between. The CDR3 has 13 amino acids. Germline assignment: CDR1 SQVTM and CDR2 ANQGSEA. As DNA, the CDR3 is TGCAGCGTTGAAGGAGGAGGGGACTATGGCTACACCTTC. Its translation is CSVEGGGDYGYTF.

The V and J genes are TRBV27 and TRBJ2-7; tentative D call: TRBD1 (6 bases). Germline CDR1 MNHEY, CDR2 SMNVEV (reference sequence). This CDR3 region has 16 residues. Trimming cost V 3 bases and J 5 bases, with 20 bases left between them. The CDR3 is CASSFHYLTQGNEQYF. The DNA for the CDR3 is TGTGCCAGCAGTTTCCACTACTTGACACAGGGAAACGAGCAGTACTTC.

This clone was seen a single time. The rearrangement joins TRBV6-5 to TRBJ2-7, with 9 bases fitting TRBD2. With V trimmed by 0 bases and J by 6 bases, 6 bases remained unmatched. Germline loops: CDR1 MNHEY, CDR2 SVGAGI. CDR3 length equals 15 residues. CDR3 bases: TGTGCCAGCAGTTACTCGGGAGCGGGAGGTTCCGAGCAGTACTTC. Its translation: CASSYSGAGGSEQYF.

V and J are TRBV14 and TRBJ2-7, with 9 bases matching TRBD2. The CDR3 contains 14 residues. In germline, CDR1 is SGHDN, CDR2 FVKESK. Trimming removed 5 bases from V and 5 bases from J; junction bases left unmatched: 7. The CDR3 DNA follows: TGTGCCAGCAGCAGAGCGGGAGGTCTAAACGAGCAGTACTTC. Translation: CASSRAGGLNEQYF.

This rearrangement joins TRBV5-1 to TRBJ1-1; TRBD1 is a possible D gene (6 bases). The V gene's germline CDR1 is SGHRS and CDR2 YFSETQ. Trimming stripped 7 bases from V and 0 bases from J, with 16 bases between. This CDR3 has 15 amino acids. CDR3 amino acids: CASSTGTLVNTEAFF. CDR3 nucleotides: TGCGCCAGCTCCACAGGGACGCTAGTGAACACTGAAGCTTTCTTT.

The CDR3 region is CASSKIAGGPQTQYF. CDR3 sequence (DNA): TGTGCCAGCAGCAAGATAGCGGGAGGGCCTCAGACCCAGTACTTC. This chain joins TRBV6-1 and TRBJ2-5, with TRBD2 identical over 11 bases. V lost 6 bases and J lost 6; bases outside the gene matches: 9. From germline, CDR1 is MNHNS and CDR2 SASEGT. This CDR3 has 15 residues.

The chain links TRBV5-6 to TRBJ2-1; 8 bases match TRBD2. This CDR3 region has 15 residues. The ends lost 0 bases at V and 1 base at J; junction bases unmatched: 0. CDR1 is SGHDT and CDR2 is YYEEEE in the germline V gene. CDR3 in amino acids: CASSLERESYNEQFF. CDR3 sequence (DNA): TGTGCCAGCAGCTTGGAGCGGGAGTCCTACAATGAGCAGTTCTTC.

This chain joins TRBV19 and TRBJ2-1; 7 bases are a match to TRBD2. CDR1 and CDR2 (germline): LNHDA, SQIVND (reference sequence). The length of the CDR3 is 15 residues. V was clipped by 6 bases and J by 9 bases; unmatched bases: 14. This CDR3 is CASSDRGEGRSEQFF. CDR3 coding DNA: TGTGCCAGTAGCGACCGGGGGGAGGGGCGTAGTGAGCAGTTCTTC. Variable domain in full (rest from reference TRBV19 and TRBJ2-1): DGGITQSPKYLFRKEGQNVTLSCEQNLNHDAMYWYRQDPGQGLRLIYYSQIVNDFQKGDIAEGYSVSREKKESFPLTVTSAQKNPTAFYLCASSDRGEGRSEQFFGPGTRLTVL.

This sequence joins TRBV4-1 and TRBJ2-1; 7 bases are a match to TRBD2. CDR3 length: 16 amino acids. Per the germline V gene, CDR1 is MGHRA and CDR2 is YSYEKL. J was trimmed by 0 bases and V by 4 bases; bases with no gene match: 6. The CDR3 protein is CASSLRGEGSYNEQFF. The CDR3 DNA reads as TGCGCCAGCAGCCTACGAGGGGAGGGCTCCTACAATGAGCAGTTCTTC.

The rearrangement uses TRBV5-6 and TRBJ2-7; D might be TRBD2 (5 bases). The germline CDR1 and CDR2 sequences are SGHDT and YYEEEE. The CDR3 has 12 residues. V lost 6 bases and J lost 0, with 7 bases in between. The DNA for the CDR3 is TGTGCCAGCACCGGGGACTCCTACGAGCAGTACTTC. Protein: CASTGDSYEQYF.

Here the CDR3 DNA reads TGTGCCAGCAGCCCCCAAGCGGGATTATACAATGAGCAGTTCTTC. Amino acids: CASSPQAGLYNEQFF. The chain carries TRBV7-9 and TRBJ2-1; the match to TRBD2 covers 7 bases. With 5 bases clipped from V and 4 bases from J, the junction kept 8 bases outside the gene matches. The CDR3 consists of 15 residues. From germline, CDR1 is SEHNR and CDR2 FQNEAQ (reference sequence).

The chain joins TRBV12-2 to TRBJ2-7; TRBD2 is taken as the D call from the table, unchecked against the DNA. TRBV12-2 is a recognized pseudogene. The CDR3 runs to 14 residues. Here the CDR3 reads CASRCVAGGYEQYF. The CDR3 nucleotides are TGTGCAAGTCGCTGCGTAGCGGGAGGCTACGAGCAGTACTTC.

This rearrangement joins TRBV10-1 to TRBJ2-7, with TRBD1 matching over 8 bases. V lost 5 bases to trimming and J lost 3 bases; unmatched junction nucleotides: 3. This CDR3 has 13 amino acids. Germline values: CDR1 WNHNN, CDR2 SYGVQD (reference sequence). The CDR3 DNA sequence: TGCGCCAGCAGTAGGGGACAGGACTACGAGCAGTACTTC. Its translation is CASSRGQDYEQYF.

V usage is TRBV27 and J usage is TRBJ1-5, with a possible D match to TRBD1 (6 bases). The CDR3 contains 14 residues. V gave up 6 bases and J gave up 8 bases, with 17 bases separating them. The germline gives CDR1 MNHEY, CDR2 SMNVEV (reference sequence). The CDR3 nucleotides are TGTGCCAGCAGGCCTTCAAGACAGGCCGAGCCCCAGCATTTT. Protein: CASRPSRQAEPQHF.

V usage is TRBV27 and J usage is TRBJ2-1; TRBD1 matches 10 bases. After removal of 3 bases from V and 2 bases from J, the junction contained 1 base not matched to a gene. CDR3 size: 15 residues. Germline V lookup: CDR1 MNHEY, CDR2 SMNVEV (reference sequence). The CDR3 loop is CASSFGTGAYNEQFF. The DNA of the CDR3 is TGTGCCAGCAGTTTTGGGACAGGGGCCTACAATGAGCAGTTCTTC.

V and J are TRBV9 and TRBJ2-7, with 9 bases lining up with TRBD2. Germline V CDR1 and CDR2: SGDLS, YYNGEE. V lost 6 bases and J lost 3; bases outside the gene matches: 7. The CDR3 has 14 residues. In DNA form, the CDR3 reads TGTGCCAGCACACCCGGGACTAGCAGCTACGAGCAGTACTTC. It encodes CASTPGTSSYEQYF.

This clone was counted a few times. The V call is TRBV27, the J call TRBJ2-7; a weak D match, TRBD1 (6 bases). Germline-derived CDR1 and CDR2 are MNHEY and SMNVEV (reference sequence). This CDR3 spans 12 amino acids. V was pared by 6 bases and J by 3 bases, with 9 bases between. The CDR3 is CASRTQGYEQYF. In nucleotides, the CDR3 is TGTGCCAGCAGAACACAGGGCTACGAGCAGTACTTC.

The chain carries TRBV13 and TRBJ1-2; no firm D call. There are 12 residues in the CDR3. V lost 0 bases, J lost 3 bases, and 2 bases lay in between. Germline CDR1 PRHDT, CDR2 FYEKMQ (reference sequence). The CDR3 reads CASSLGDYGYTF. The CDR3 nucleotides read TGTGCCAGCAGCTTAGGGGACTATGGCTACACCTTC.

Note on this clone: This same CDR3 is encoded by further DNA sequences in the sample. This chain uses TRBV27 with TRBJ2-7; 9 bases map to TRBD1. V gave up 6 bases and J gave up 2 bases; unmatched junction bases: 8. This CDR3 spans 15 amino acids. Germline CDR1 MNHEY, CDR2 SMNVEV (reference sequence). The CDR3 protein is CASSSGQGSPYEQYF. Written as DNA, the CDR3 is TGTGCCAGCAGCTCAGGACAGGGGAGTCCCTACGAGCAGTACTTC.

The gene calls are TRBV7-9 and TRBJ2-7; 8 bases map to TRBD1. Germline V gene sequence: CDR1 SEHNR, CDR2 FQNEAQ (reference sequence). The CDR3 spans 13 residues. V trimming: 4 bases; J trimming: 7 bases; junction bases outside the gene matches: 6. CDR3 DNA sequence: TGTGCCAGCAGCTATGGAACAGGGGGAGAGCAGTACTTC. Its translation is CASSYGTGGEQYF.

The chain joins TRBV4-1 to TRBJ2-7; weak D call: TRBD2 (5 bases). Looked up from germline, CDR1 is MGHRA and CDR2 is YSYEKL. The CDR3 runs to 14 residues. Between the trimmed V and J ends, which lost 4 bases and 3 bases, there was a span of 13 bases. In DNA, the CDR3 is TGCGCCAGCAGCCTACGGATCGGACTCTACGAGCAGTACTTC. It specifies CASSLRIGLYEQYF.

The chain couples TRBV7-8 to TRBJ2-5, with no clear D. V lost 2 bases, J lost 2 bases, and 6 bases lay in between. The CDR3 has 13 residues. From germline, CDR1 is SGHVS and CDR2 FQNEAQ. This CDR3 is CASSLTWQETQYF. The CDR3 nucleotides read TGTGCCAGCAGCTTAACTTGGCAAGAGACCCAGTACTTC.

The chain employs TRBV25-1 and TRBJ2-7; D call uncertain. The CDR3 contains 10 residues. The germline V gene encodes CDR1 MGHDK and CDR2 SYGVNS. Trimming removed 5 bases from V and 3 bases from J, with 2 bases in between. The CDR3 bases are TGTGCCAGCAGTCACTACGAGCAGTACTTC. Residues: CASSHYEQYF.